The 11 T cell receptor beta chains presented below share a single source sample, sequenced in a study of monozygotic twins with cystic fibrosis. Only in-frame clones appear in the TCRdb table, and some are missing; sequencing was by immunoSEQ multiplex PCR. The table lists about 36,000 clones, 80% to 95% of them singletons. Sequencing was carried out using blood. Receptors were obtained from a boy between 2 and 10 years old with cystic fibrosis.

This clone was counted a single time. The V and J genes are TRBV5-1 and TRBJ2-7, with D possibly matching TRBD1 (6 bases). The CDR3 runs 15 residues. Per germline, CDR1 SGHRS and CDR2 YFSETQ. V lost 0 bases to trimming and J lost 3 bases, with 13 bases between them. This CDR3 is CASSLGTDSRYEQYF. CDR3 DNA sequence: TGCGCCAGCAGCTTGGGGACGGACAGTCGCTACGAGCAGTACTTC.

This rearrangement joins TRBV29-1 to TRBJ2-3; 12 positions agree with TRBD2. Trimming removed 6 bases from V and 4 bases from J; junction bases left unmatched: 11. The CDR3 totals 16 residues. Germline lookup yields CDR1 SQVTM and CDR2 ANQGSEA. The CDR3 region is CSVSDPLAGGADTQYF. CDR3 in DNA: TGCAGCGTCTCGGACCCCCTAGCGGGGGGGGCAGATACGCAGTATTTT.

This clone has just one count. CDR3 sequence (DNA): TGTGCCAGCAGCTTTAGCGAGGCCACTGAAGCTTTCTTT. This encodes CASSFSEATEAFF. The gene calls are TRBV5-6 and TRBJ1-1, with D hard to call. The ends were cut back, 2 bases at V and 4 bases at J, with 9 bases in the middle. There are 13 residues in the CDR3. CDR1 is SGHDT and CDR2 is YYEEEE in the germline V gene.

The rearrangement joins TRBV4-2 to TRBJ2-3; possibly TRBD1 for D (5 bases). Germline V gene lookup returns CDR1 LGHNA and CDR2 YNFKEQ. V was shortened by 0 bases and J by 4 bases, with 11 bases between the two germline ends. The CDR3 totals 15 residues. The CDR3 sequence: CASSQDLRAADTQYF. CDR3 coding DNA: TGTGCCAGCAGCCAAGATCTCAGGGCGGCAGATACGCAGTATTTT.

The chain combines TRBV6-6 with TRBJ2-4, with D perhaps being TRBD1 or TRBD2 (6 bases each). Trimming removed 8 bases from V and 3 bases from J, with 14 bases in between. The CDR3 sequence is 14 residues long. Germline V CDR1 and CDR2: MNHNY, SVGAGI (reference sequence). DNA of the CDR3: TGTGCCAGCGGAGACGGGGGCGGCAAAAACATTCAGTACTTC. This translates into CASGDGGGKNIQYF.

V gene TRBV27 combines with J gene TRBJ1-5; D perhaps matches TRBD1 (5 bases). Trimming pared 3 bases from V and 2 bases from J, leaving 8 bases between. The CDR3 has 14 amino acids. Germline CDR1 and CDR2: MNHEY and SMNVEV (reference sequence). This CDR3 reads CASSFLGGNQPQHF. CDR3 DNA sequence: TGTGCCAGCAGTTTTTTGGGGGGCAATCAGCCCCAGCATTTT.

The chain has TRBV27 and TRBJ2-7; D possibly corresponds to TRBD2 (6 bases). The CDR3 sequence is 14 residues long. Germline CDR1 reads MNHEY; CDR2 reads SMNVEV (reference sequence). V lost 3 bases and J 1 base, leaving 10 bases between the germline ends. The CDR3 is CASSLRGASYEQYF. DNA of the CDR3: TGTGCCAGCAGTTTGCGGGGAGCATCCTACGAGCAGTACTTC.

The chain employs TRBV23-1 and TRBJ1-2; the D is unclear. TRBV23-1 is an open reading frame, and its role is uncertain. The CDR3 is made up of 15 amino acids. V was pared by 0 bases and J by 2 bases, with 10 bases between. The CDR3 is CASSQSRNQNYGYTF. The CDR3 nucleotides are TGCGCCAGCAGTCAATCAAGGAACCAGAACTATGGCTACACCTTC.

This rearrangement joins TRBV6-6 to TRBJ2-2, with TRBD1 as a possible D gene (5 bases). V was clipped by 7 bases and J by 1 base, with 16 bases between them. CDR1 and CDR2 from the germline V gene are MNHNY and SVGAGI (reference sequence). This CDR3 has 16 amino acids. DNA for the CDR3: TGTGCCAGCATTACAGGTCTGGGCGTGAACACCGGGGAGCTGTTTTTT. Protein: CASITGLGVNTGELFF.

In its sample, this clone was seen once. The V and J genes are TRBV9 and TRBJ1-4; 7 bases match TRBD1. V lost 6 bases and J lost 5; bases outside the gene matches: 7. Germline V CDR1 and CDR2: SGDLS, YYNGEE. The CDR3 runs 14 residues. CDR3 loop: CASNRQGENEKLFF. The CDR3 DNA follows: TGTGCCAGCAACCGACAGGGAGAGAATGAAAAACTGTTTTTT.

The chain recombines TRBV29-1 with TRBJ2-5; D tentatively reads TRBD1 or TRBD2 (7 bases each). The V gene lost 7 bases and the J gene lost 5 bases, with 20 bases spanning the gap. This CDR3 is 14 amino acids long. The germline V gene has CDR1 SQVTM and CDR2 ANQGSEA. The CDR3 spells CSAPLGGGLETQYF. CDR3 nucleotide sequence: TGCAGCGCGCCCTTGGGAGGGGGCCTGGAGACCCAGTACTTC.